This T cell receptor beta chain appears in the sequencing data of a study of vaccination and CD4 T cells after COVID-19. Study as a whole: Median time from second vaccine dose to sampling was 72 days (14 to 241). Overlapping spike peptides of SARS-CoV-2, HCoV-NL63, HCoV-OC43 and HCoV-229E stimulated the cells. Overall study results and limits: Only after vaccination were a median approximately 86% of convalescents' reactive clones seen.

By proportion, this clonotype is medium-sized. Its antigen is as yet unknown. The Oncomine TCR Beta short-read assay sequenced DNA from cultured CD4+ T cells. TCRdb passed the PCR reads through MiXCR, listing each CDR3 protein once. The sample contains around 12,000 distinct CDR3 sequences, roughly 70% of which appear only once. The J segment lost 1 base and the V segment lost 1 base, leaving 11 bases of the junction unmatched. The germline gives CDR1 SGHNT, CDR2 YYREEE (reference sequence). This CDR3 is 18 amino acids long. This sample's treatment: approximately 9-day PBMC culture with coronavirus spike peptide pools or control peptides (ViraFEST assay).

Material: CD4+ T cells from blood, cultured in vitro. The chain employs TRBV5-4 and TRBJ2-3; 8 bases line up with TRBD2. The source is a human donor who had recovered from COVID-19. The CDR3 loop is CASSLSREGFYRTDTQYF. CDR3 DNA: TGTGCCAGCAGCTTGAGTCGGGAGGGGTTTTATCGCACAGATACGCAGTATTTT.